This T cell receptor (beta chain) was sequenced for a study of human T cells and chemical hapten exposure (dated by TCRdb to the early 2020s). Some background on the complete study: For sensitization, 2% DPC in acetone was applied to a roughly 2 cm by roughly 2 cm area of upper inner arm skin. Weekly therapeutic DPC doses were additionally applied to the scalp of patients throughout the roughly 23-week study period. Patch testing was done on the upper back using Finn chambers containing 0.01% DPC, and results were scored after 6 days according to International Contact Dermatitis Research Group standards. Most of the patients in the cohort were female, and the cohort covered alopecia areata with under or over 50% scalp involvement, alopecia totalis and alopecia universalis. Libraries were combined into a pool for sequencing, and differences in TCR yield between samples came mainly from small differences in library volumes within the pool. In alopecia patients, the study followed how the peripheral blood TCR repertoire changed in vivo over primary and secondary sensitization to diphenylcyclopropenone (DPC), a hapten. Blood samples were taken from patients before sensitization (week 0) and then at 2, 6 and about 24 weeks after DPC sensitization. Roughly 30 alopecia patients gave blood for TCR sequencing at one to four time points (pre-sensitization, 2, 6 and 24 weeks).

The germline V gene (reference sequence) supplies CDR1 SGHKS and CDR2 YYEKEE. The CDR3 spans 15 residues, from the cysteine through the phenylalanine. Here the CDR3 DNA is all that survives: 45 bases in frame from base 1. V sheds 4 bases and J sheds 6 bases, leaving 16 bases between their ends. The sample's time point label, in plain terms: patch test 1, 2 weeks after DPC sensitization. The intended sense of this specimen's treatment or condition label: therapeutic diphenylcyclopropenone sensitization with weekly scalp DPC. At every patch-test visit, the blood draw took place before the patch test was put on. To be eligible, patients had to be aged 18 to 70, diagnosed with alopecia and judged suitable for DPC therapy, while pregnant patients were excluded. Unfractionated whole blood was collected in Tempus Blood RNA tubes, and total RNA was extracted from that blood. Overall study results and their limits: All patients had alopecia, a presumed autoimmune disease, so their immune response might differ from that of healthy individuals. Significantly more large CDR3 similarity clusters were formed by expanded TCRs than by pre-sensitization or healthy control sets, consistent with antigen-driven responses. Patch test score was positively correlated with the number of PT1 expanded TCRs, with significance at thresholds 8, 16 and 32 but not at 4. After repeated subsampling, changes were observed in the strength of the expansion versus patch-test correlation and in the threshold at which the correlation became significant. No change with DPC sensitization was found in the number of TCRs above 1 in 1000 frequency, and no evidence of global repertoire structure alterations was found.

Points on this clonotype: What antigen it recognizes has not been identified. The record has no base qualities; no much larger clone is one base away.

The method behind the library was RACE. Instrument on record: NextSeq 500. Library preparation attached unique molecular identifiers to individual cDNA molecules for quantitative, reproducible TCR counting. Each blood RNA sample was used to sequence both TCR alpha and TCR beta chains. The authors' pipeline ran thus. The median number of TCRs per sample was around 96,000, ranging from about 20,000 to 750,000. V, J and CDR3 annotation of the TCR reads was carried out using the Decombinator software suite. Every sample was subsampled to the same number of TCRs (28,000) for the PS versus PT1 abundance plots. TCRs were defined as expanded if absent before sensitization and observed at least eight times at the 2-week time point. The public reads were reanalyzed by TCRdb: fastp trimming at Q25, MiXCR alignment, in-frame beta chains only. Rows matching on CDR3 protein sequence are summarized as one entry with the most common DNA and genes. The V and J calls follow TCRdb's processing rather than the paper's. The sample has some 180,000 distinct CDR3 sequences on record, around 20% of them singletons. Clones ranked in the top ten supply approximately 6.7% of the sample.

Sequencing used whole blood, obtained in connection with sensitization to the hapten diphenylcyclopropenone (DPC). The chain couples TRBV5-5 to TRBJ2-2; a weak D assignment points to TRBD1 (5 bases agree). The receptor's source is a woman aged 45 to 65 with alopecia areata. Some clones in this sample may be carry-over from other donors' samples. The DNA sequence is given as TGTGCCAGCAGCGACTGGGGCCGAATCCCCGGGGAGCTGTTTTTT. Translated, it gives CASSDWGRIPGELFF.